These T cell receptor beta chains were read from a single sample in a study of blood T cell repertoires in COVID-19. Using immunoSEQ multiplex PCR, the repertoire was profiled, and TCRdb retains in-frame clones only, with some absent. The table records around 55,000 clones, more than 80% of them present only once. The sample was peripheral blood. Source of these receptors: a man aged 60-69 years with acute or convalescent COVID-19. Each CDR3 is given with its conserved first and last residue. D genes are given only for firm matches. Clone size appears in some rows only: once, few, many, or a class for an expanded clone.

j_call | v_call | cdr3_length | clone_size | d_call | cdr3_aa | cdr3_nt
TRBJ1-4 | TRBV7-9 | 18 | NA | TRBD1 | CASSAGQAMIATNEKLFF | TGTGCCAGCAGCGCCGGACAGGCCATGATTGCAACTAATGAAAAACTGTTTTTT
TRBJ2-7 | TRBV9 | 12 | NA | NA | CASSFDSYEQYF | TGTGCCAGCAGCTTCGACAGCTACGAGCAGTACTTC
TRBJ2-4 | TRBV27 | 17 | NA | TRBD1 | CASSAFQGARGKNIQYF | TGTGCCAGCAGTGCCTTTCAGGGGGCACGGGGGAAAAACATTCAGTACTTC
TRBJ2-7 | TRBV24-1 | 14 | NA | NA | CATSEAGTMDEQYF | TGTGCCACCAGTGAGGCGGGAACCATGGACGAGCAGTACTTC
TRBJ2-5 | TRBV30 | 15 | NA | NA | CAWSVAQVIGETQYF | TGTGCCTGGAGTGTAGCTCAGGTGATTGGGGAGACCCAGTACTTC
TRBJ1-4 | TRBV4-1 | 17 | NA | NA | CASSQPNRDPRDEKLFF | TGCGCCAGCAGCCAGCCAAACAGGGATCCAAGGGATGAAAAACTGTTTTTT
TRBJ2-3 | TRBV7-9 | 15 | NA | NA | CASSLVGGRTDTQYF | TGTGCCAGCAGCTTAGTGGGTGGGAGAACAGATACGCAGTATTTT
TRBJ2-7 | TRBV11-2 | 17 | NA | TRBD1 | CASSLGRSGAGQGEQYF | TGTGCCAGCAGCTTAGGACGGTCGGGTGCGGGACAGGGAGAGCAGTACTTC
TRBJ2-2 | TRBV6-5 | 14 | NA | TRBD2 | CASSWEGGTGELFF | TGTGCCAGCAGTTGGGAGGGTGGCACCGGGGAGCTGTTTTTT
TRBJ1-1 | TRBV6-2/TRBV6-3 | 14 | NA | NA | CASSYGQSPSEAFF | TGTGCCAGCAGTTATGGGCAGAGCCCCTCTGAAGCTTTCTTT
TRBJ2-2 | TRBV7-3 | 13 | NA | NA | CASSTRGTGELFF | TGTGCCAGCAGCACCCGGGGAACCGGGGAGCTGTTTTTT
TRBJ2-5 | TRBV7-2 | 13 | NA | NA | CASSSPVQETQYF | TGTGCCAGCAGCTCCCCCGTCCAAGAGACCCAGTACTTC
TRBJ2-7 | TRBV29-1 | 16 | NA | TRBD1 | CSAQGASYLSSYEQYF | TGCAGCGCACAGGGGGCGTCCTACCTAAGCTCCTACGAGCAGTACTTC
TRBJ1-3 | TRBV18 | 14 | NA | TRBD1 | CASSPDRARNTIYF | TGTGCCAGCTCACCCGACAGGGCAAGAAACACCATATATTTT
TRBJ2-1 | TRBV4-1 | 13 | NA | NA | CASSQDRGVEQFF | TGCGCCAGCAGCCAAGATCGGGGAGTGGAGCAGTTCTTC
TRBJ2-5 | TRBV21-1 | 12 | NA | NA | CAIWDRQETQYF | TGTGCCATCTGGGACAGGCAAGAGACCCAGTACTTC
TRBJ1-2 | TRBV7-2 | 14 | NA | TRBD1 | CASSPGTGGGGYTF | TGTGCCAGCAGCCCGGGGACAGGGGGGGGAGGCTACACCTTC
TRBJ2-2 | TRBV6-4 | 18 | NA | NA | CASSSQRTAPVNTGELFF | TGTGCCAGCAGTTCTCAACGGACAGCTCCAGTCAACACCGGGGAGCTGTTTTTT
TRBJ2-7 | TRBV5-8 | 12 | medium-sized | NA | CASSRGIWEQYF | TGTGCCAGCAGCAGAGGGATTTGGGAGCAGTACTTC
TRBJ2-1 | TRBV5-1 | 13 | NA | TRBD2 | CASSLAQRGEQFF | TGCGCCAGCAGCTTGGCCCAGCGGGGTGAGCAGTTCTTC
TRBJ2-1 | TRBV10-3 | 17 | NA | TRBD2 | CAISDYDSGRAGNEQFF | TGTGCCATCAGCGACTACGATAGCGGGAGGGCCGGGAATGAGCAGTTCTTC
TRBJ2-5 | TRBV28 | 16 | NA | TRBD2 | CASSLAGGRQGETQYF | TGTGCCAGCAGTTTAGCGGGGGGGCGTCAAGGAGAGACCCAGTACTTC
TRBJ1-5 | TRBV4-2 | 13 | NA | NA | CASSQGAHQPQHF | TGTGCCAGCAGCCAAGGGGCACATCAGCCCCAGCATTTT
TRBJ2-2 | TRBV19 | 14 | NA | TRBD1 | CASSMDRAAGELFF | TGTGCCAGTAGTATGGACAGGGCGGCCGGGGAGCTGTTTTTT
TRBJ1-1 | TRBV19 | 16 | NA | NA | CASSISTGPPAFEAFF | TGTGCCAGTAGTATATCTACAGGTCCCCCCGCGTTTGAAGCTTTCTTT
TRBJ2-1 | TRBV4-3 | 17 | NA | NA | CASSLGTSPSMGSEQFF | TGCGCCAGCAGCCTCGGGACTTCCCCTTCTATGGGGAGTGAGCAGTTCTTC
TRBJ2-7 | TRBV6-6 | 11 | NA | NA | CASSSVILQYF | TGTGCCAGCAGTTCCGTAATCCTGCAGTACTTC
TRBJ2-7 | TRBV7-9 | 13 | NA | NA | CASSGWTSNEQYF | TGTGCCAGCAGCGGCTGGACATCCAACGAGCAGTACTTC
TRBJ2-1 | TRBV7-9 | 19 | NA | TRBD2 | CASSPAQTVGSGIPNEQFF | TGTGCCAGCAGCCCAGCCCAAACGGTTGGTAGCGGGATCCCCAATGAGCAGTTCTTC
TRBJ1-2 | TRBV12-3/TRBV12-4 | 13 | NA | NA | CASTQSGVDGYTF | TGTGCCAGCACCCAAAGCGGGGTGGATGGCTACACCTTC
TRBJ2-1 | TRBV19 | 14 | NA | TRBD2 | CATRGVDSGIEQFF | TGTGCCACGCGGGGGGTGGATAGTGGTATTGAGCAGTTCTTC
TRBJ1-6 | TRBV14 | 15 | once | NA | CASSLRNGLRSPLHF | TGTGCCAGCAGCCTTAGGAACGGACTCCGCTCACCCCTCCACTTT
TRBJ2-1 | TRBV27 | 16 | once | TRBD2 | CASSSLLAGRHNEQFF | TGTGCCAGCAGTTCCCTACTAGCGGGACGCCACAATGAGCAGTTCTTC
TRBJ2-2 | TRBV5-1 | 15 | NA | TRBD2 | CASSTASGNTGELFF | TGCGCCAGCAGCACCGCTAGCGGCAACACCGGGGAGCTGTTTTTT
TRBJ1-4 | TRBV5-5 | 15 | NA | NA | CASSWPNRGNEKLFF | TGTGCCAGCAGCTGGCCTAATAGGGGAAATGAAAAACTGTTTTTT
TRBJ2-6 | TRBV5-4 | 15 | NA | NA | CASSLILSGANVLTF | TGTGCCAGCAGCTTGATATTATCTGGGGCCAACGTCCTGACTTTC
TRBJ2-3 | TRBV5-1 | 13 | NA | NA | CASSLKRGDTQYF | TGCGCCAGCAGCTTGAAACGGGGAGATACGCAGTATTTT
TRBJ2-1 | TRBV11-3 | 16 | NA | TRBD2 | CASSRGGAGGYNEQFF | TGTGCCAGCAGCCGCGGTGGGGCGGGAGGATACAATGAGCAGTTCTTC
TRBJ2-1 | TRBV5-4 | 15 | NA | NA | CASSLDSRSYNEQFF | TGTGCCAGCAGCTTGGACAGCCGATCCTACAATGAGCAGTTCTTC
TRBJ1-5 | TRBV7-9 | 14 | NA | NA | CASSGSPGNQPQHF | TGTGCCAGCAGCGGTAGTCCGGGCAATCAGCCCCAGCATTTT
TRBJ2-3 | TRBV27 | 18 | NA | TRBD2 | CASSPRVAGARLTDTQYF | TGTGCCAGCAGCCCCCGGGTAGCGGGAGCGAGACTCACAGATACGCAGTATTTT
TRBJ2-5 | TRBV7-9 | 17 | NA | NA | CASSLIRGYGSQETQYF | TGTGCCAGCAGCTTAATAAGGGGGTATGGCAGTCAAGAGACCCAGTACTTC
TRBJ1-5 | TRBV6-5 | 15 | NA | NA | CASRPTGARGQPQHF | TGTGCCAGCAGACCAACAGGCGCCCGAGGTCAGCCCCAGCATTTT